The source of this T cell receptor (beta chain) is a study of T cells in Graves' hyperthyroidism and ophthalmopathy. The trim removed 6 bases at V and 5 bases at J, leaving 8 bases unmatched. This CDR3 spans 15 amino acids. The germline V gene encodes CDR1 MNHNS and CDR2 SASEGT. At least ten counts were recorded for this clonotype. Its antigen remains unknown. Ophthalmopathy cases scored 3 or more on the Clinical Activity Score and 4 or more on NOSPECS grade, with duration below 3 months. The authors took PBMCs from over 8.5 ml fresh peripheral blood. Broader study findings: Blood held most thyroid clonotypes expanded above 0.001 frequency. Ophthalmopathy was model-predicted a median roughly 6.5 months pre-onset.

TCR beta CDR3 regions were amplified from RNA. The HTBI primer set drove a first-round RT-PCR of the TCR CDR3. TCRdb re-derived calls from the multiplex PCR reads in MiXCR, one entry per CDR3 protein. The sample includes fewer than 750,000 distinct CDR3 sequences, under 15% of them seen just once. The sequencing input was blood. The clonotype was recovered from a woman between 35 and 50 years old with Graves' ophthalmopathy. The chain couples TRBV6-1 to TRBJ2-2; TRBD1 aligns across 8 bases. The CDR3 protein is CASRPRDRRTGELFF. The CDR3 DNA reads as TGTGCCAGCAGACCGCGGGACAGGAGGACCGGGGAGCTGTTTTTT.